The text below deals with one T cell receptor (beta chain). Its cognate antigen is unknown. The entry originates in a study of T cell responses to AZD1222 COVID-19 vaccine. Generated by immunoSEQ multiplex PCR, the TCRdb table keeps only in-frame clones and is missing some. This sample has 150,000 or so clones, with 75% to 95% found just once. The length of the CDR3 is 19 residues. Unmatched junction bases numbered 13, after V lost 2 bases and J lost 4 bases. Germline loops: CDR1 SGHNT, CDR2 YENEEA. Notes on the study in general: Clonal diversity was possibly underestimated, and the donors were mostly white British, with more females. Spike was spanned by vaccine-associated CD4 TCRs, which were dominant at 160-218 and 743-854. Just six people given AZD1222 tested seropositive at baseline. Regions left unmutated in variants are reportedly the target of nearly half of spike-specific TCRs.

Sequenced material: peripheral blood, taken on day 0 of AZD1222 vaccination. This receptor was taken from an adult in good health. This chain links TRBV11-3 with TRBJ2-3, with 12 bases identical to TRBD2. Here the CDR3 DNA reads TGTGCCAGCAGCTTAATTGTCCTAGCGGGAGGGCCGTGGGCAGATACGCAGTATTTT. Its translation is CASSLIVLAGGPWADTQYF. Full variable domain (missing parts from reference TRBV11-3 and TRBJ2-3): EAGVVQSPRYKIIEKKQPVAFWCNPISGHNTLYWYLQNLGQGPELLIRYENEEAVDDSQLPKDRFSAERLKGVDSTLKIQPAELGDSAVYLCASSLIVLAGGPWADTQYFGPGTRLTVL.